These T cell receptor beta chains were read from a single sample in a study of CD8+ T cells in alopecia areata. Repertoires were generated with immunoSEQ multiplex PCR, while TCRdb's copy carries only in-frame clones and drops some. The data contain 110,000 to 150,000 clones, 40% to 65% of them singletons. Here the sequenced sample was CD4+ T cells sorted from blood, taken at week 0. These receptors were obtained from a human donor with alopecia areata. The CDR3 runs from the conserved cysteine through the conserved F or W. Each record gives: V gene, D gene, J gene, clone size, CDR3 protein, CDR3 DNA. A D gene is named only where the DNA matches it firmly. Size is omitted from some rows. Given values are once, few, many or a class for expanded clones.

v_gene: TRBV5-6; d_gene: NA; j_gene: TRBJ1-4; abundance: NA; CDR3aa: CASSFSGVREKLFF; CDR3nt: TGTGCCAGCAGCTTTTCAGGGGTACGTGAAAAACTGTTTTTT
v_gene: TRBV4-3; d_gene: TRBD1; j_gene: TRBJ2-5; abundance: few; CDR3aa: CASSHGDRGGETQYF; CDR3nt: TGCGCCAGCAGCCACGGGGACAGGGGGGGAGAGACCCAGTACTTC
v_gene: TRBV7-9; d_gene: TRBD2; j_gene: TRBJ2-5; abundance: NA; CDR3aa: CASSLLAAQETQYF; CDR3nt: TGTGCCAGCAGCTTACTAGCGGCCCAAGAGACCCAGTACTTC
v_gene: TRBV30; d_gene: NA; j_gene: TRBJ1-5; abundance: NA; CDR3aa: CAWSVRLNQPQHF; CDR3nt: TGTGCCTGGAGTGTACGCTTAAATCAGCCCCAGCATTTT
v_gene: TRBV30; d_gene: NA; j_gene: TRBJ1-3; abundance: NA; CDR3aa: CAWSPRDTFSGNTIYF; CDR3nt: TGTGCCTGGAGTCCTCGGGACACGTTCTCTGGAAACACCATATATTTT
v_gene: TRBV15; d_gene: TRBD1; j_gene: TRBJ1-2; abundance: NA; CDR3aa: CATSRDLVGQLYGYTF; CDR3nt: TGTGCCACCAGCAGAGATTTAGTGGGACAGCTCTATGGCTACACCTTC
v_gene: TRBV18; d_gene: TRBD1; j_gene: TRBJ2-7; abundance: few; CDR3aa: CASSPPIAGGWYEQYF; CDR3nt: TGTGCCAGCTCACCACCGATCGCAGGGGGTTGGTACGAGCAGTACTTC
v_gene: TRBV7-9; d_gene: NA; j_gene: TRBJ2-3; abundance: NA; CDR3aa: CASSSTGTDTQYF; CDR3nt: TGTGCCAGCAGCTCGACAGGCACAGATACGCAGTATTTT
v_gene: TRBV4-1; d_gene: NA; j_gene: TRBJ1-5; abundance: NA; CDR3aa: CASSQVDSNQPQHF; CDR3nt: TGCGCCAGCAGCCAAGTTGACAGCAATCAGCCCCAGCATTTT
v_gene: TRBV2; d_gene: NA; j_gene: TRBJ2-5; abundance: few; CDR3aa: CASNERETQYF; CDR3nt: TGTGCCAGCAACGAAAGGGAGACCCAGTACTTC
v_gene: TRBV5-1; d_gene: TRBD2; j_gene: TRBJ2-3; abundance: NA; CDR3aa: CASSLALAGADTQYF; CDR3nt: TGCGCCAGCAGCTTGGCCCTGGCGGGAGCAGATACGCAGTATTTT
v_gene: TRBV28; d_gene: NA; j_gene: TRBJ1-1; abundance: NA; CDR3aa: CASSVMGRAFF; CDR3nt: TGTGCCAGCAGTGTTATGGGTAGGGCTTTCTTT
v_gene: TRBV29-1; d_gene: NA; j_gene: TRBJ2-7; abundance: NA; CDR3aa: CSVGNSRLSYEQYF; CDR3nt: TGCAGCGTCGGGAACTCTCGATTATCCTACGAGCAGTACTTC
v_gene: TRBV6-6; d_gene: TRBD2; j_gene: TRBJ2-2; abundance: NA; CDR3aa: CASSSPGGRPAGELFF; CDR3nt: TGTGCCAGCAGCTCGCCGGGAGGGAGGCCGGCCGGGGAGCTGTTTTTT
v_gene: TRBV19; d_gene: NA; j_gene: TRBJ2-1; abundance: NA; CDR3aa: CASSIGGSGPSFF; CDR3nt: TGTGCCAGTAGTATAGGGGGTAGCGGCCCATCGTTCTTC
v_gene: TRBV29-1; d_gene: TRBD2; j_gene: TRBJ2-7; abundance: NA; CDR3aa: CSVGREGSYEQYF; CDR3nt: TGCAGCGTTGGGCGGGAGGGATCCTACGAGCAGTACTTC
v_gene: TRBV29-1; d_gene: TRBD1; j_gene: TRBJ2-7; abundance: few; CDR3aa: CSVEDGAGGTYEQYF; CDR3nt: TGCAGCGTTGAAGATGGGGCAGGGGGAACCTACGAGCAGTACTTC
v_gene: TRBV7-3; d_gene: NA; j_gene: TRBJ1-2; abundance: few; CDR3aa: CASSPDSNYGYTF; CDR3nt: TGTGCCAGCAGCCCGGACAGCAACTATGGCTACACCTTC
v_gene: TRBV6-5; d_gene: TRBD1; j_gene: TRBJ1-5; abundance: NA; CDR3aa: CASSYGGTADQPQHF; CDR3nt: TGTGCCAGCAGTTACGGGGGGACAGCAGATCAGCCCCAGCATTTT
v_gene: TRBV9; d_gene: NA; j_gene: TRBJ1-1; abundance: NA; CDR3aa: CASSPMVATEAFF; CDR3nt: TGTGCCAGCAGCCCGATGGTAGCTACTGAAGCTTTCTTT